This entry concerns a single TCR beta chain. There is no known antigen for this receptor. Per-nucleotide qualities are absent, and no much larger clonotype sits a single base away. TCRB CDR3 sequencing used the immunoSEQ assay on genomic DNA. From the authors' description of their analysis: When patient CD8+ clones exceeding 1% were checked against published virus-specific TCRB sequences, only a few matched. The analyses included only productive TCRB rearrangements. Clonality was calculated as a Shannon entropy-based productive clonality index, and a clone was defined by a unique TCRB CDR3 sequence. To calculate repertoire overlap between two samples, the template counts of each clone were considered relative to each sample's total templates. V-gene usage from TCRB sequencing and V-gene usage measured by flow cytometry were correlated (Spearman r of around 0.6). TCRdb retrieved this table from immuneACCESS and kept in-frame rearrangements only. Not all clones are present; in checked studies, unresolved V genes account for under half, and no reason is known for the remainder. That table gives V, J and clone size, and the DNA gave D and trimming. The table for this sample lists approximately 14,000 clones; 70% to 75% of them were counted only once. The top ten hold 13% to 15% of the sample.

The sample belongs to a study of somatic mutations in cytotoxic T cells in rheumatoid arthritis (dated by TCRdb to about 2017). Describing the broader study: Right after diagnosis and prior to the start of any treatment, approximately 30 ml EDTA of peripheral blood was drawn from patients. Some V beta antibody-stained T-cell populations were flow-sorted on a FACSAria II or Sony SH800 at nearly 100% purity, and sorted V beta1+ cells also underwent TCRB sequencing. In newly diagnosed rheumatoid arthritis without treatment, the study examined if expanded CD8+ T-cell clones harbor somatic mutations, relying on TCRB deep sequencing to characterize clonality. For 55 to 70 rheumatoid arthritis patients and some 20 healthy controls, TCRB deep sequencing was carried out. Patients and controls did not essentially differ in median age, which was nearly identical between the groups.

From the cysteine through the phenylalanine, the CDR3 covers 15 amino acids. Here the CDR3 DNA is all that survives: 45 bases in frame from base 1. The germline ends are 13 bases apart after V is trimmed by 1 base and J by 4 bases. From the germline V gene (reference sequence), CDR1 is SEHNR and CDR2 is FQNEAQ. Results the study describes overall, beyond this receptor: Viral specificity could not be ruled out by absence from virus-specific databases, and the antigen targets of the expanded CD8+ clones remained unknown. No adjustment for multiple comparisons was made for the slight TRBV07 underrepresentation in patients. The largest CD8+ clone made up more than 20% of CD8+ cells in about an eighth of the 65 patients, and blood and synovial fluid shared several identical CD8+ TCRB sequences. Rheumatoid arthritis patients and age-matched healthy controls did not significantly differ in CD8+ T-cell clonality. In patients, CD8+ clonality rose with age (Spearman r ≈ 0.49), which was not the case in healthy controls.

CD4+ and CD8+ cells were isolated by positive magnetic bead selection on an AutoMACS, and purity was checked by flow cytometry. After a first flow cytometry screen using a TCR V beta antibody panel, clonal expansions were characterized through TCRB deep sequencing of sorted CD8+ fractions. Peripheral blood mononuclear cells were isolated by Ficoll-Paque PLUS density gradient separation. DNA from CD4-enriched, CD8-enriched or PBMC samples was extracted using Nucleospin Tissue or Tissue XS kits and then quantified on a Qubit 2.0 fluorometer. The origin of this receptor is an adult with rheumatoid arthritis. This sequence uses TRBV7-9 and TRBJ1-1, with the D gene not confidently named. Material: CD8+ T cells sorted from blood. The CDR3 region has the sequence CASSLGGGGSTEAFF. DNA sequence: TGTGCCAGCAGCTTAGGAGGCGGAGGGAGCACTGAAGCTTTCTTT.